These 27 T cell receptor beta chains came from one sample sequenced in a study of T cells in localized non-small cell lung cancer. The protocol was immunoSEQ multiplex PCR, while the TCRdb copy is restricted to in-frame clones and leaves out a portion. The sample carries over 20,000 clones, more than 65% recorded once. The sample consisted of PBMCs, taken before any cancer treatment. These receptors came from a man aged 40 to 75 with stage II lung adenocarcinoma.

The chain employs TRBV5-1 and TRBJ1-6; D is unresolved. With 2 bases removed from V and 6 bases from J, the gap between germline ends came to 3 bases. In germline, CDR1 is SGHRS, CDR2 YFSETQ. The CDR3 runs to 12 residues. As DNA, the CDR3 is TGCGCCAGCAGCTTAGGTAATTCACCCCTCCACTTT. Translating it yields CASSLGNSPLHF. Looking up the rest from reference TRBV5-1 and TRBJ1-6 gives the full variable domain: KAGVTQTPRYLIKTRGQQVTLSCSPISGHRSVSWYQQTPGQGLQFLFEYFSETQRNKGNFPGRFSGRQFSNSRSEMNVSTLELGDSALYLCASSLGNSPLHFGNGTRLTVT.

The V and J genes are TRBV10-2 and TRBJ1-2, with TRBD1 identical over 9 bases. CDR3 length: 14 amino acids. Germline V gene lookup returns CDR1 WSHSY and CDR2 SAAADI. Trimming removed 2 bases from V and 8 bases from J; junction bases left unmatched: 6. This CDR3 is CASSEADRGFGYTF. CDR3 DNA: TGCGCCAGCAGTGAGGCAGACAGGGGGTTCGGCTACACCTTC.

V gene TRBV18 combines with J gene TRBJ1-1; tentative D call: TRBD1 (5 bases). The CDR3 has 16 residues. V was clipped by 1 base and J by 4 bases, with 16 bases between them. Germline values: CDR1 KGHSH, CDR2 LQKENI. The CDR3 DNA is TGTGCCAGCTCACCACTAAGTTGGGGGGAGAGCACTGAAGCTTTCTTT. Encoded protein: CASSPLSWGESTEAFF.

The genes are TRBV27 and TRBJ1-5; TRBD1 matches 10 bases. Trimming at V came to 6 bases and at J to 1 base, leaving 15 bases not matched to a gene. CDR1 and CDR2 from the germline V gene are MNHEY and SMNVEV (reference sequence). The CDR3 totals 19 residues. CDR3 coding DNA: TGTGCCAGCAGAAAAATCGGACAGGGGGAAAGTGGGAGCAATCAGCCCCAGCATTTT. This encodes CASRKIGQGESGSNQPQHF.

The V and J genes are TRBV4-3 and TRBJ1-5; the D is unclear. Trimming removed 0 bases from V and 4 bases from J, with 7 bases in between. The V gene's germline CDR1 is LGHNA and CDR2 YSLEER. This CDR3 has 14 residues. CDR3 nucleotide sequence: TGCGCCAGCAGCCAAGAGCCGAGAAATCAGCCCCAGCATTTT. Protein sequence: CASSQEPRNQPQHF.

V usage is TRBV4-1 and J usage is TRBJ2-5, with a tentative D call TRBD2 (5 bases). Germline V lookup: CDR1 MGHRA, CDR2 YSYEKL. The CDR3 is 14 amino acids. V dropped 3 bases and J dropped 3 bases, with 11 bases sitting between them. The CDR3 DNA sequence: TGCGCCAGCAGCCATGGACGGGGTAAAGAGACCCAGTACTTC. Its protein product is CASSHGRGKETQYF.

The chain has TRBV5-8 and TRBJ1-1; possible D gene TRBD1, 5 bases. This CDR3 region has 13 residues. V dropped 1 base and J dropped 4 bases, with 8 bases sitting between them. Looked up from germline, CDR1 is SGHTS and CDR2 is YDEGEE. CDR3 protein: CASSLNRGTEAFF. CDR3 coding DNA: TGTGCCAGCAGCTTGAATAGGGGCACTGAAGCTTTCTTT.

The chain recombines TRBV11-3 with TRBJ1-1; D is unclear. Trimming pared 5 bases from V and 1 base from J, leaving 14 bases between. The CDR3 covers 15 residues. Germline-derived CDR1 and CDR2 are SGHNT and YENEEA. CDR3 nucleotide sequence: TGTGCCAGCAGCCCGCGGCAGGTGACGAACACTGAAGCTTTCTTT. Protein: CASSPRQVTNTEAFF.

The CDR3 DNA reads TGCGCCAGCAGCTTGGCAGGGGAAGGCACTGAAGCTTTCTTT. This gives the protein CASSLAGEGTEAFF. The rearrangement uses TRBV5-1 and TRBJ1-1; possibly TRBD1 for D (6 bases). V was shortened by 0 bases and J by 4 bases, with 10 bases between the two germline ends. The CDR3 loop spans 14 amino acids. The V gene's germline CDR1 is SGHRS and CDR2 YFSETQ.

The J gene is TRBJ2-1, the V gene TRBV14, with D possibly called TRBD1 or TRBD2 (5 bases each). V was trimmed by 2 bases and J by 0 bases, leaving 14 bases between them. The V gene's germline CDR1 is SGHDN and CDR2 FVKESK. The length of the CDR3 is 17 residues. The CDR3 sequence: CASSQISRDHSYNEQFF. In DNA, the CDR3 is TGTGCCAGCAGCCAAATAAGCAGGGACCACTCCTACAATGAGCAGTTCTTC.

Here the CDR3 DNA reads TGTGCCAGCAGCAACAGGATTAGTGAAAAACTGTTTTTT. As protein: CASSNRISEKLFF. The V call is TRBV7-2, the J call TRBJ1-4; tentative D call: TRBD1 (5 bases). Per germline, CDR1 SGHTA and CDR2 FQGNSA. Trimming removed 5 bases from V and 7 bases from J, with 11 bases in between. This CDR3 region has 13 residues.

A single count supports this clone. This chain joins TRBV14 and TRBJ1-4, with TRBD1 matching 9 bases. Germline V CDR1 and CDR2: SGHDN, FVKESK. The CDR3 is made up of 19 amino acids. V lost 1 base, J lost 5 bases, and 14 bases stayed unmatched. The CDR3: CASSQGGDRVGSRNEKLFF. In DNA form, the CDR3 reads TGTGCCAGCAGCCAAGGGGGGGACAGGGTTGGGTCTCGAAATGAAAAACTGTTTTTT. The full variable domain, rest sourced from reference TRBV14 and TRBJ1-4, is EAGVTQFPSHSVIEKGQTVTLRCDPISGHDNLYWYRRVMGKEIKFLLHFVKESKQDESGMPNNRFLAERTGGTYSTLKVQPAELEDSGVYFCASSQGGDRVGSRNEKLFFGSGTQLSVL.

The chain is built from TRBV6-5 and TRBJ2-7; D may match TRBD1 or TRBD2 (6 bases each). CDR3 length: 13 residues. The V gene lost 7 bases and the J gene lost 6 bases, with 16 bases spanning the gap. The germline CDR1 and CDR2 sequences are MNHEY and SVGAGI. DNA of the CDR3: TGTGCCAGCATGGGGGGCAGAGTGAGCGAGCAGTACTTC. Protein sequence: CASMGGRVSEQYF.

The V gene is TRBV5-1, the J gene TRBJ1-5; D is undetermined. Trimming stripped 0 bases from V and 4 bases from J, with 5 bases between. Germline assignment: CDR1 SGHRS and CDR2 YFSETQ. This CDR3 contains 13 residues. The CDR3 DNA follows: TGCGCCAGCAGCTTGGACCAAAATCAGCCCCAGCATTTT. This translates into CASSLDQNQPQHF.

This sequence joins TRBV7-9 and TRBJ2-1, with 10 bases fitting TRBD2. The CDR3 has 17 residues. The J segment lost 3 bases and the V segment lost 2 bases, leaving 7 bases of the junction unmatched. CDR1 and CDR2 (germline): SEHNR, FQNEAQ (reference sequence). The CDR3 loop reads CASSLNILAGVYNEQFF. Written as DNA, the CDR3 is TGTGCCAGCAGCTTAAATATCCTAGCGGGAGTCTACAATGAGCAGTTCTTC.

This clone was observed a few times. The rearrangement uses TRBV4-1 and TRBJ1-5, with D tentatively TRBD1 (6 bases). The CDR3 has 18 amino acids. The V gene lost 0 bases and the J gene lost 6 bases, with 21 bases spanning the gap. Germline CDR1 MGHRA, CDR2 YSYEKL. In DNA, the CDR3 is TGCGCCAGCAGCCAAGATGTAACAGGGACTTTCGGCGGTCAGCCCCAGCATTTT. Its protein is CASSQDVTGTFGGQPQHF.

CDR3 amino acids: CASRGALNTEAFF. CDR3 in DNA: TGTGCCAGCAGAGGGGCTTTGAACACTGAAGCTTTCTTT. V and J are TRBV11-1 and TRBJ1-1, with D perhaps matching TRBD1 (5 bases). Germline V gene sequence: CDR1 SGHAT, CDR2 FQDESV (reference sequence). The CDR3 extends over 13 amino acids. V was pared by 6 bases and J by 0 bases, with 8 bases between.

This chain connects TRBV5-1 to TRBJ1-1; 10 bases are shared with TRBD1. Germline lookup yields CDR1 SGHRS and CDR2 YFSETQ. V shed 3 bases and J 4 bases; nucleotides not matched to a gene: 3. CDR3 length: 14 amino acids. As DNA, the CDR3 is TGCGCCAGCAGCTCGGGGACAGGGGCCACTGAAGCTTTCTTT. Its protein product is CASSSGTGATEAFF. Looking up the rest from reference TRBV5-1 and TRBJ1-1 gives the full variable domain: KAGVTQTPRYLIKTRGQQVTLSCSPISGHRSVSWYQQTPGQGLQFLFEYFSETQRNKGNFPGRFSGRQFSNSRSEMNVSTLELGDSALYLCASSSGTGATEAFFGQGTRLTVV.

The gene calls are TRBV10-1 and TRBJ1-1; D perhaps matches TRBD1 (6 bases). Per the germline V gene, CDR1 is WNHNN and CDR2 is SYGVQD (reference sequence). Trimming left V 4 bases short and J 0 bases short, with 9 bases between. The CDR3 consists of 14 residues. CDR3 bases: TGCGCCAGCAGTGTTGGACAGATGAACACTGAAGCTTTCTTT. As protein: CASSVGQMNTEAFF.

This clone was recorded a few times. The chain couples TRBV7-8 to TRBJ2-7; D gene unclear. The CDR3 contains 11 residues. Germline-derived CDR1 and CDR2 are SGHVS and FQNEAQ. V lost 5 bases, J lost 6 bases, and 8 bases lay in between. The CDR3 is CASSQEGEQYF. DNA for the CDR3: TGTGCCAGCAGCCAGGAAGGCGAGCAGTACTTC. Using reference TRBV7-8 and TRBJ2-7 for the parts outside the CDR3, the full variable domain is GAGVSQSPRYKVAKRGQDVALRCDPISGHVSLFWYQQALGQGPEFLTYFQNEAQLDKSGLPSDRFFAERPEGSVSTLKIQRTQQEDSAVYLCASSQEGEQYFGPGTRLTVT.

This clone was found once. In nucleotides, the CDR3 is TGTGCCAGCAGTTGGGCAGGCAGCTCCTACAATGAGCAGTTCTTC. Its protein is CASSWAGSSYNEQFF. The rearrangement uses TRBV6-1 and TRBJ2-1; D gene uncertain. The CDR3 runs 15 residues. Germline values: CDR1 MNHNS, CDR2 SASEGT. V lost 5 bases to trimming and J lost 0 bases, with 11 bases between them.

This sequence joins TRBV19 and TRBJ1-2, with D possibly matching TRBD1 (6 bases). The CDR3 contains 15 residues. Trimming stripped 10 bases from V and 0 bases from J, with 18 bases between. Germline assignment: CDR1 LNHDA and CDR2 SQIVND (reference sequence). CDR3 sequence reads: CATGGRVESNYGYTF. The CDR3 nucleotides are TGTGCCACCGGGGGCAGGGTCGAATCTAACTATGGCTACACCTTC.

The genes are TRBV6-6 and TRBJ2-7; tentative D call: TRBD1 (5 bases). This CDR3 has 14 amino acids. CDR1 is MNHNY and CDR2 is SVGAGI in the germline V gene (reference sequence). V lost 6 bases, J lost 4 bases, and 16 bases lay in between. This CDR3 is CASSFGQYGYEQYF. The DNA for the CDR3 is TGTGCCAGCAGCTTCGGACAATACGGGTACGAGCAGTACTTC.

The gene calls are TRBV5-8 and TRBJ2-7; tentative D call: TRBD2 (6 bases). This CDR3 comprises 15 residues. Germline lookup yields CDR1 SGHTS and CDR2 YDEGEE. V lost 6 bases and J 0 bases, leaving 16 bases between the germline ends. In DNA form, the CDR3 reads TGTGCCAGCACCTTCTTCGGGGGAAGCTCCTACGAGCAGTACTTC. Translated: CASTFFGGSSYEQYF.

The V and J genes are TRBV18 and TRBJ1-1; D call uncertain. Germline-derived CDR1 and CDR2 are KGHSH and LQKENI. V was shortened by 3 bases and J by 1 base, with 9 bases between the two germline ends. The CDR3 sequence is 14 residues long. CDR3: CASSPKEGNTEAFF. The CDR3 nucleotides read TGTGCCAGCTCACCTAAGGAGGGGAACACTGAAGCTTTCTTT.

The DNA of the CDR3 is TGCGCCAGCAGCCCTAGCGGGTCTAGCTCCTACAATGAGCAGTTCTTC. The encoded protein is CASSPSGSSSYNEQFF. The rearrangement joins TRBV5-1 to TRBJ2-1, with 8 bases matching TRBD2. The CDR3 runs 16 residues. Germline CDR1 and CDR2: SGHRS and YFSETQ. V lost 4 bases, J lost 0 bases, and 6 bases stayed unmatched.

The chain is built from TRBV13 and TRBJ2-3, with D maybe TRBD2 (5 bases). Germline assignment: CDR1 PRHDT and CDR2 FYEKMQ (reference sequence). This CDR3 is 15 amino acids long. Trimming left V 1 base short and J 3 bases short, with 11 bases between. The CDR3 region is CASSLVPGTTDTQYF. The CDR3 coding sequence is TGTGCCAGCAGCTTAGTTCCGGGAACAACAGATACGCAGTATTTT.